This is a list of T cell receptor beta chains from one sample in a study of cytomegalovirus exposure and HLA in healthy donors. This table comes from immunoSEQ multiplex PCR, and its TCRdb copy is limited to in-frame clones, with some not included. The table has roughly 150,000 clones, around 86% seen once; the top ten hold around 4.3%. Sequencing was performed on PBMCs. The receptors shown here come from a man aged 45-65 years in good health and CMV-seropositive. Each CDR3 is given without its conserved first and last residue.

V gene | CDR3 protein
TRBV2 | ASSMDRVATNEKLF
TRBV27 | ASSETYRVGTQY
TRBV11-2 | ASSWAGGYEQY
TRBV4-3 | ASSQGGQGYEQY
TRBV5-1 | ASRDGLADVYEQY
TRBV11-3 | ARGYGTKAKNIQY
TRBV25-1 | ASSPGGWYEQY
TRBV27 | ASTFSGGAFGTQY
TRBV19 | ASSKILGANEKLF
TRBV5-8 | ASSLGQQETQY
TRBV5-4 | ASSLAGTFQETQY
TRBV28 | ASSRGPYSNQPQH
TRBV21-1 | ASSNPNQQTSGQETQY
TRBV18 | ASSPVAADTIY
TRBV4-2 | ASSQDLGGLSEKLF
TRBV29-1 | SVESGKTYEQY
TRBV6-6 | ASSTAPGTGGTQY
TRBV5-1 | ASTPGSTGELF
TRBV28 | ASSGTSGGMREQY
TRBV4-1 | ASSQDEAGSSYEQY
TRBV28 | ASSPPGLSGANVLT
TRBV11-1 | ARLNSPLH
TRBV7-3 | ASSLDGGPLNEQF
TRBV7-7 | ASSGGLAKNTGELF
TRBV28 | ASSLVGVTETQY
TRBV5-1 | ASTGRGFNEQF
TRBV5-1 | ASSYRGSTNEKLF